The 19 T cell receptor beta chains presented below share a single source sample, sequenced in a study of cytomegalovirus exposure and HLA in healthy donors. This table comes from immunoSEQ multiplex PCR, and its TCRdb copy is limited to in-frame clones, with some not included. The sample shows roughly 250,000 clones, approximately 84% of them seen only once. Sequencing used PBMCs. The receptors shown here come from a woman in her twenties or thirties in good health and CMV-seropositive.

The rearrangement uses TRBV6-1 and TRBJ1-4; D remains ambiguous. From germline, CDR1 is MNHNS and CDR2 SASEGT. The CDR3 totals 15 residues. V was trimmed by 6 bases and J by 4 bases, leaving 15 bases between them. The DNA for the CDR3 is TGTGCCAGCAGGCCCGTTTTGGGCCGTAATGAAAAACTGTTTTTT. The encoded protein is CASRPVLGRNEKLFF.

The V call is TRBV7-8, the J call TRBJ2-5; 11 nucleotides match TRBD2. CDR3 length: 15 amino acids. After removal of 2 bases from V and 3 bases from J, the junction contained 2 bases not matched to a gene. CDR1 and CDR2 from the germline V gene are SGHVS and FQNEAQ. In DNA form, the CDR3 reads TGTGCCAGCAGCTTAACGACTAGCGGGAAAGAGACCCAGTACTTC. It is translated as CASSLTTSGKETQYF.

CDR3 nucleotides: TGTGCCAGCTCACCACCGTCGGGTTCAGAGACCCAGTACTTC. Its protein is CASSPPSGSETQYF. The V and J genes are TRBV18 and TRBJ2-5, with unresolved D. The V end lost 0 bases, the J end lost 4 bases, and 9 bases lay between the germline ends. CDR3 length: 14 residues. Germline CDR1 and CDR2: KGHSH and LQKENI.

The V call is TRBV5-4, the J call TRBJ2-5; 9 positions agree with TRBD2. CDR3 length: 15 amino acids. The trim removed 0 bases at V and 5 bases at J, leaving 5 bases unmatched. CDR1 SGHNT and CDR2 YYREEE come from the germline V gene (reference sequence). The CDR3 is CASSLVAGEGETQYF. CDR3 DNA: TGTGCCAGCAGCTTGGTAGCGGGAGAAGGGGAGACCCAGTACTTC.

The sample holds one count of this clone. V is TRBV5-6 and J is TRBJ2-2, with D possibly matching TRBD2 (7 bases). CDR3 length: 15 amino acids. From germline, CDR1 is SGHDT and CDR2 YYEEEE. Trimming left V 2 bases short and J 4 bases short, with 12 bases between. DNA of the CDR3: TGTGCCAGCAGCTTTTGGGGGGGCCTCACCGGGGAGCTGTTTTTT. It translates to CASSFWGGLTGELFF.

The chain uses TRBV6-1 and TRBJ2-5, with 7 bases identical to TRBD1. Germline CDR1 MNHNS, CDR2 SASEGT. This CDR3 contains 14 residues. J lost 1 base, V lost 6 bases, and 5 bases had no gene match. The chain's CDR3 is CASSPRTGQETQYF. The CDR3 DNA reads TGTGCCAGCAGCCCGAGGACAGGCCAAGAGACCCAGTACTTC.

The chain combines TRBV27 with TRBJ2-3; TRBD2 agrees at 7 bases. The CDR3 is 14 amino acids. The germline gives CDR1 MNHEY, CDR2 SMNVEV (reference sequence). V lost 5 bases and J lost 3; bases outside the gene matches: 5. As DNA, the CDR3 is TGTGCCAGCAGTGGGCATAGCGGGACAGATACGCAGTATTTT. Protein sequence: CASSGHSGTDTQYF.

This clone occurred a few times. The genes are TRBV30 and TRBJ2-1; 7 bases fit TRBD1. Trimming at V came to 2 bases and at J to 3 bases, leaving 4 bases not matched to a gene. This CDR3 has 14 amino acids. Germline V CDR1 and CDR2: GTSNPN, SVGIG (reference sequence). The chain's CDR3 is CAWSTGVLYNEQFF. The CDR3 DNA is TGTGCCTGGAGTACAGGGGTACTCTACAATGAGCAGTTCTTC.

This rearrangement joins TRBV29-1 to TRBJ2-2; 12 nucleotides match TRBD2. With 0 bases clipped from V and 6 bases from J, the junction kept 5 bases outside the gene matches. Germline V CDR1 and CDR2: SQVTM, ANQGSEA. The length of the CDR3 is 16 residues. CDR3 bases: TGCAGCGTTGAAGAGGCTAGCGGGAGGGGGTCCGGGGAGCTGTTTTTT. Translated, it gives CSVEEASGRGSGELFF.

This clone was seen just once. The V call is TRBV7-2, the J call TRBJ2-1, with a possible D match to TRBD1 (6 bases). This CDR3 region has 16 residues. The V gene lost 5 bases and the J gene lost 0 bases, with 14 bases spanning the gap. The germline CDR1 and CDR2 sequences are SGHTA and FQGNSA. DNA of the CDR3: TGTGCCAGCAGCACCCGGGACAAGAGCTCCTACAATGAGCAGTTCTTC. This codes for CASSTRDKSSYNEQFF.

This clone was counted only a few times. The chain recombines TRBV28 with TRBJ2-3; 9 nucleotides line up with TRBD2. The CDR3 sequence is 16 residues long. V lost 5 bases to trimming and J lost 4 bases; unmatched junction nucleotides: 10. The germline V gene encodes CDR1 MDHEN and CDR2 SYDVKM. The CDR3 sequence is CASSSIAGEVPDTQYF. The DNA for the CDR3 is TGTGCCAGCAGTAGTATAGCGGGAGAAGTCCCAGATACGCAGTATTTT.

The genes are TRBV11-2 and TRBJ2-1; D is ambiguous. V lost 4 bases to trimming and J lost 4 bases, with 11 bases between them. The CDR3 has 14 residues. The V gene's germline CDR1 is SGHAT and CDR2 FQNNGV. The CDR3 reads CASSWPGPYNEQFF. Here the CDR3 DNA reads TGTGCCAGCAGCTGGCCTGGGCCATACAATGAGCAGTTCTTC.

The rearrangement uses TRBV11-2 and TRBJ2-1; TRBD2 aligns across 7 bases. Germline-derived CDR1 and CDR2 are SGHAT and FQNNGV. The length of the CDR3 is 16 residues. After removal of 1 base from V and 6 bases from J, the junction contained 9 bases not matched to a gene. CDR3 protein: CASSLVGGGPGNEQFF. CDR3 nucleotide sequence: TGTGCCAGCAGCTTAGTCGGCGGGGGACCAGGCAATGAGCAGTTCTTC.

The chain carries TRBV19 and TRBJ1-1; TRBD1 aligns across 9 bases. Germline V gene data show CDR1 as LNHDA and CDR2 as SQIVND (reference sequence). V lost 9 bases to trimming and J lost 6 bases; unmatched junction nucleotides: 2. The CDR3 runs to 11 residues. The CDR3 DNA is TGTGCCAGCAGGACAGGGGCTGAAGCTTTCTTT. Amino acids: CASRTGAEAFF.

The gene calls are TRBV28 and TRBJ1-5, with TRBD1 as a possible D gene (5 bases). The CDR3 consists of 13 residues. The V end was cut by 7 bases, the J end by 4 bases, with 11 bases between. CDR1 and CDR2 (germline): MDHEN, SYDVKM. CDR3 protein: CASISGINQPQHF. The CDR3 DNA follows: TGTGCCAGCATCTCAGGGATTAATCAGCCCCAGCATTTT.

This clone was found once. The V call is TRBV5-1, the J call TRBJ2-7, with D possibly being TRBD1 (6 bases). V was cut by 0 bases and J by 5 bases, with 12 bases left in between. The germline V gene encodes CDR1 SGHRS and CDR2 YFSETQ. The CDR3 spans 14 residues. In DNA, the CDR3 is TGCGCCAGCAGCTTGGAACAGGGATTTCACGAGCAGTACTTC. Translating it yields CASSLEQGFHEQYF.

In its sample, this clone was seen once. The DNA for the CDR3 is TGTGCCACCAGCAGGAGAACTAGCGGGAGGGCCGGAGGGGAGCAGTTCTTC. Its protein product is CATSRRTSGRAGGEQFF. The V call is TRBV15, the J call TRBJ2-1; TRBD2 matches 13 bases. The V and J ends lost 3 bases and 10 bases, in that order; junction bases with no gene match: 12. Germline V gives CDR1 LNHNV, CDR2 YYDKDF (reference sequence). This CDR3 has 17 amino acids.

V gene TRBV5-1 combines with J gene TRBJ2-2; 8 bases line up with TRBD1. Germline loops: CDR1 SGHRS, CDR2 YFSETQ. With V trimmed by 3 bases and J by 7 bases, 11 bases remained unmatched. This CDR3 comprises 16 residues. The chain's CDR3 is CASSYPIDRGDGELFF. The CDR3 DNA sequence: TGCGCCAGCAGCTACCCCATCGACAGGGGCGACGGGGAGCTGTTTTTT.

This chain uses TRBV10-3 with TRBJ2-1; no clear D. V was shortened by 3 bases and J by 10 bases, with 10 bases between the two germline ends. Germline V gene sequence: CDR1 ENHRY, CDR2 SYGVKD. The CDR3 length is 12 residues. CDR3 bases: TGTGCCATCAGTGAAGGTAGCCTGGAGCAGTTCTTC. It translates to CAISEGSLEQFF.